The 9 T cell receptor beta chains below were found in one sample sequenced in a study of Ad26.COV2.S vaccination and SARS-CoV-2 variants. Method: immunoSEQ multiplex PCR; TCRdb's copy keeps in-frame clones and lacks some. Of about 320,000 clones listed, 86% are singletons. Treatment defined: around 19 received Ad26.COV2.S at low or high dose, single or two shots; roughly 5 received placebo; per-sample allocation not given. Sampling happened 63 days after the first vaccine or placebo injection. Material: peripheral blood, obtained in a trial of Ad26.COV2.S vaccine versus placebo. These receptors all come from a person aged 18 to 65 who received the Ad26.COV2.S COVID-19 vaccine or a placebo.

V is TRBV30 and J is TRBJ1-1; D unclear. The CDR3 totals 11 residues. CDR1 and CDR2 from the germline V gene are GTSNPN and SVGIG (reference sequence). The V end was cut by 4 bases, the J end by 11 bases, with 14 bases between. CDR3: CAWIRQIGAFF. CDR3 in DNA: TGTGCCTGGATTAGACAAATCGGGGCTTTCTTT.

This chain connects TRBV4-3 to TRBJ1-2; tentative D call: TRBD1 (5 bases). This CDR3 region has 14 residues. Trimming shortened V by 1 base and J by 10 bases, and 16 bases separated the two germline ends. Germline CDR1 LGHNA, CDR2 YSLEER. The DNA for the CDR3 is TGCGCCAGCAGCCAAGTGGGGACGGGGGGAATCTACACCTTC. Encoded protein: CASSQVGTGGIYTF.

The rearrangement uses TRBV5-1 and TRBJ1-4; D is ambiguous. CDR3 length equals 15 residues. Trimming removed 1 base from V and 3 bases from J, with 10 bases in between. The germline gives CDR1 SGHRS, CDR2 YFSETQ. The DNA of the CDR3 is TGCGCCAGCAGCTTGTTTAGCACGGCTAATGAAAAACTGTTTTTT. This sequence encodes CASSLFSTANEKLFF. Together with reference TRBV5-1 and TRBJ1-4, the CDR3 gives the full variable domain: KAGVTQTPRYLIKTRGQQVTLSCSPISGHRSVSWYQQTPGQGLQFLFEYFSETQRNKGNFPGRFSGRQFSNSRSEMNVSTLELGDSALYLCASSLFSTANEKLFFGSGTQLSVL.

The gene calls are TRBV6-5 and TRBJ1-2, with a possible D match to TRBD1 (6 bases). This CDR3 has 15 amino acids. CDR1 MNHEY and CDR2 SVGAGI come from the germline V gene. Trimming removed 0 bases at V and 4 bases at J, with 12 bases between. CDR3 DNA: TGTGCCAGCAGTTACTCGCCTCGGACAGCCTATGGCTACACCTTC. It is translated as CASSYSPRTAYGYTF.

The rearrangement joins TRBV10-1 to TRBJ1-6; D unclear. The CDR3 runs 21 residues. Germline V gene lookup returns CDR1 WNHNN and CDR2 SYGVQD (reference sequence). Trimming left V 8 bases short and J 1 base short, with 30 bases between. The DNA for the CDR3 is TGCGCCAGCGGAGAATCCCCATGGAAAGGCCAGCACGAGTCCTATAATTCACCCCTCCACTTT. It translates to CASGESPWKGQHESYNSPLHF.

This chain connects TRBV6-5 to TRBJ2-3; the D is unclear. The CDR3 runs to 15 residues. The germline V gene encodes CDR1 MNHEY and CDR2 SVGAGI. V was cut by 6 bases and J by 1 base, with 14 bases left in between. The CDR3 is CASRPTPGRTDTQYF. Here the CDR3 DNA reads TGTGCCAGCAGACCCACTCCCGGCCGCACAGATACGCAGTATTTT.

The chain employs TRBV30 and TRBJ2-4; D tentatively reads TRBD1 or TRBD2 (6 bases each). The CDR3 length is 14 residues. Trimming took off 0 bases at V and 2 bases at J, with 8 bases between the two ends. Per the germline V gene, CDR1 is GTSNPN and CDR2 is SVGIG (reference sequence). CDR3 residues: CAWSVGGPKNIQYF. As DNA, the CDR3 is TGTGCCTGGAGTGTAGGGGGGCCCAAAAACATTCAGTACTTC.

V gene TRBV27 combines with J gene TRBJ2-1, with 8 nucleotides matching TRBD2. This CDR3 has 15 residues. V was clipped by 6 bases and J by 2 bases; unmatched bases: 6. Per the germline V gene, CDR1 is MNHEY and CDR2 is SMNVEV (reference sequence). CDR3 residues: CASRPSGLAYNEQFF. The CDR3 DNA follows: TGTGCCAGCAGACCTTCGGGACTAGCCTACAATGAGCAGTTCTTC.

The chain carries TRBV19 and TRBJ1-3, with D possibly TRBD1 on 5 matching bases. From germline, CDR1 is LNHDA and CDR2 SQIVND (reference sequence). The CDR3 has 16 amino acids. V was cut by 8 bases and J by 0 bases, with 17 bases left in between. The CDR3 DNA is TGTGCCAGTGAAATCGGGGGAGGCCACTCTGGAAACACCATATATTTT. It encodes CASEIGGGHSGNTIYF.